Sequencing of this T cell receptor (beta chain) was carried out in a study of blood T cell repertoires in COVID-19 (TCRdb year 2020). Broadly, across the study: Samples covering the acute and convalescent phases of COVID-19 were provided by collaborators in the United States, Italy and Spain. Deeply sampled blood TCRbeta repertoires from subjects exposed to, actively infected with, or recovered from COVID-19 were included in the dataset. The repertoires were released in a freely available public database intended as a resource for research on the immune response to SARS-CoV-2. The material from the prospective study consisted of cDNA or gDNA derived from T cells, B-cell-depleted T cells, or PBMCs. Nearly every sample came with metadata listing a de-identified subject ID, COVID-19 status, age in years and sex. Where available, HLA class I and class II types were obtained from metadata supplied by the sample provider rather than from assay-based typing. Samples came from the ongoing ImmuneRACE study (first 160 participants) plus 1,254 subjects from 6 global collaborators. Beyond this particular receptor, the publication reports: The quantity of clinical and demographic metadata differed by source and by participant and was supplied without curation.

The trim is 6 bases for V and 5 bases for J, with a gap of 16 bases between the germline ends. Looking up the germline V gene yields CDR1 SGHTA and CDR2 FQGNSA. The CDR3 measures 15 amino acids from cysteine to phenylalanine. Only the CDR3 DNA stays, 45 bases, in frame from base 1. Whole blood was collected in K2EDTA tubes by collaborating institutions according to the institutions' own protocols. For TCRbeta analysis, collaborators shipped samples as frozen whole blood, isolated PBMCs, or DNA extracted from either of those sample types. TCRbeta CDR3 regions were amplified from genomic DNA using the immunoSEQ Assay, a bias-controlled multiplex PCR. As for the original processing: Nucleated cell counts per sample were estimated from amplification of reference gene primers within the assay. Sequence reads were collapsed and filtered to measure the absolute abundance of every unique TCRbeta CDR3 rearrangement. Productive Simpson clonality was computed per sample as the square root of Simpson's diversity index over productive rearrangements. Entries here come from immuneACCESS through TCRdb and include only in-frame sequences with V and J called. Some clones fail to appear in such tables; in the studies checked, an unresolved V gene covers under half of the shortfall, and the cause of the remainder is unknown. Clone size and the V and J calls come from that table; the DNA yielded D and trimming. Within this sample are roughly 300,000 clones, with 85% of them counted one time only. In total, the top ten clones hold 10% to 15% of the sample.

Details on this clone: What antigen it recognizes has not been identified. Base quality data are lacking; no much larger clone is found one base away.

The chain links TRBV7-2 with TRBJ1-4; tentative D gene TRBD1, with 5 bases matching. The sample consisted of peripheral blood. The receptor's source is a human donor in a cohort sampled during active COVID-19. The bases read TGTGCCAGCAGTTTGTCGGGGACTCGAAATGAAAAACTGTTTTTT. It is translated as CASSLSGTRNEKLFF. When the CDR3 is completed using the reference TRBV7-2 and TRBJ1-4 genes on either side, the full variable domain is GAGVSQSPSNKVTEKGKDVELRCDPISGHTALYWYRQSLGQGLEFLIYFQGNSAPDKSGLPSDRFSAERTGGSVSTLTIQRTQQEDSAVYLCASSLSGTRNEKLFFGSGTQLSVL.